This section outlines one T cell receptor (beta chain) sequence together with its context. Its target is unknown. Nobody among the patients had been given any treatment before thyroid surgery. The data stem from a study of metastatic and nonmetastatic thyroid tumors. Overall study context: Malignant and benign thyroid patients had repertoires compared in peripheral blood and tumor or nodule tissue. General study points: Patients with malignant thyroid tumors reportedly had significantly higher TCR beta diversity than those with benign nodules, in blood and tumor.

Germline CDR1 LNHDA, CDR2 SQIVND (reference sequence). V lost 5 bases and J 4 bases, leaving 14 bases between the germline ends. The CDR3 contains 15 residues. Authors' analysis steps: A distant-metastasis classifier for papillary thyroid cancer was built using CDR3 differences across clinicopathological groups. Using MiXCR, TCRdb re-called clones from the PCR reads. What appears here as the V and J calls and clone size reflects TCRdb's work, not the paper's. The repertoire holds 28,000 or so clones, with around 16% as singletons. The chain uses TRBV19 and TRBJ2-2, with D possibly TRBD2 on 5 matching bases. The sample was blood. This TCR was sampled from a female donor with papillary thyroid cancer or a benign thyroid nodule (not recorded which). Some clones in this sample may be carry-over from other donors' samples. CDR3 in DNA: TGTGCCAGTAGTTCGGCCCTACGGGGCACCGGGGAGCTGTTTTTT. Amino acid sequence: CASSSALRGTGELFF.